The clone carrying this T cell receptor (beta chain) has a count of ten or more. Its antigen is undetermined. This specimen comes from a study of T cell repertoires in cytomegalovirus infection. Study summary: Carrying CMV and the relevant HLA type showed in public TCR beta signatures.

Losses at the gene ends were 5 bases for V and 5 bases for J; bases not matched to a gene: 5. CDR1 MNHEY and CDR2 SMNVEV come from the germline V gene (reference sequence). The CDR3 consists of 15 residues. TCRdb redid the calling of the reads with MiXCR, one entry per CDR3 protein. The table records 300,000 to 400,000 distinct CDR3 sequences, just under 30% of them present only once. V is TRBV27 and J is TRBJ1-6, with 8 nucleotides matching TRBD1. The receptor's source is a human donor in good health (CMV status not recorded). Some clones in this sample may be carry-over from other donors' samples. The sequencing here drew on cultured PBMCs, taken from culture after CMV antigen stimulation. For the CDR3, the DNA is TGTGCCAGCAGTCTCAGGGGGCGCAATAATTCACCCCTCCACTTT. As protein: CASSLRGRNNSPLHF.